This T cell receptor beta chain was recovered during a study of Tregs in tolerant kidney transplant recipients. For the study at large: CD4+CD25+CD127- cells came from approximately three-day belatacept mixed lymphocyte reactions, some with roughly 5-day graft donor restimulation. Study results and caveats: Expanding Tregs on activated donor B cells appeared to best identify donor-specific TCRbeta clones.

Only in-frame clones appear in the TCRdb table, and some are missing; sequencing was by immunoSEQ multiplex PCR. The table lists approximately 30,000 clones, roughly four fifths of them singletons. Note on this clone: Its antigen remains unknown.

The sequence derives from a human donor in good health. Input material: Tregs from blood cultured with allogeneic cells.

CDR3 amino acids: CASSPMGQGDGYTF. In nucleotides, the CDR3 is TGTGCCAGCAGTCCGATGGGACAGGGAGATGGCTACACCTTC. The J gene is TRBJ1-2, the V gene TRBV6-6; TRBD1 matches at 9 bases. The ends lost 5 bases at V and 6 bases at J; junction bases unmatched: 7. This CDR3 spans 14 amino acids. CDR1 MNHNY and CDR2 SVGAGI come from the germline V gene (reference sequence).